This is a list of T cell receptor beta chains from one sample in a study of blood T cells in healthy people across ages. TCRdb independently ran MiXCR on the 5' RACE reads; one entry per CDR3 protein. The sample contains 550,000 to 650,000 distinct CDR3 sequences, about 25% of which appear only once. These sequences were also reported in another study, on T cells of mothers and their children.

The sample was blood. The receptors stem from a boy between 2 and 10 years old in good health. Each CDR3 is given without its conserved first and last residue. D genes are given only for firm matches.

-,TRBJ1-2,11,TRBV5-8,ASSAHTLGGYT
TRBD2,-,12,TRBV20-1,SASGRDTYNEQF
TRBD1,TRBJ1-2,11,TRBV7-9,ASSEPGQGSYT
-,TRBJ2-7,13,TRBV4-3,ASSLSTARAYEQY
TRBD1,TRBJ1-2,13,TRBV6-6,ASTLGTGPFYGYT
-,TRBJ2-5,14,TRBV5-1,ASSLGNSGMQETQY
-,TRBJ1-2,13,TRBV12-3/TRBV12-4,ASSLGTAAGDGYT
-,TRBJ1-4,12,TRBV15,ATSSIAGFEKLF
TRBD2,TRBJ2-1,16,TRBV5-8,ASSPVSSGGALYNEQF
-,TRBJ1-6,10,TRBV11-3,ASSLGDSPLH
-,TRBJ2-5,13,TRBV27,ASSKTGWGGETQY
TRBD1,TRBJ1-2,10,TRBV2,ASGQGDYGYT
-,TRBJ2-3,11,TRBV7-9,ASSRNRADTQY
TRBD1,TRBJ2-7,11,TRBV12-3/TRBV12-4,ASSRGQAREQY
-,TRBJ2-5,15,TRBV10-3,AISDKSLLTGQETQY
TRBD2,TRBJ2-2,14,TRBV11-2,ASSPSSGGAVGELF
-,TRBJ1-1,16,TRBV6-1,ASNRGGLVGLNLTEAF
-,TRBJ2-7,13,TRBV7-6,ASSPARVAAYEQY
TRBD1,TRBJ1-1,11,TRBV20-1,SAPGQGRPEAF
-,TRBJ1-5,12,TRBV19,ASSEQGSNQPQH
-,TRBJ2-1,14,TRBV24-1,ATSDPTLTGVDEQF
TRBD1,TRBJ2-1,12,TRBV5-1,ASSLGQENNEQF
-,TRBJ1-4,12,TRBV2,ASSYREKVEKLF
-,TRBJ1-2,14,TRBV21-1,ASSKWNKGQNYGYT
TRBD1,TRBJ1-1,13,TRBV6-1,ASSDQWTGTTEAF
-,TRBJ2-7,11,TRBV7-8,ASSRDSLSGQY